The present T cell receptor (beta chain) was sequenced within a study of T-cell memory formation after mild COVID-19. Study details: TCR clusters largely stayed donor specific. Overall study findings and caveats: Mainly CM and EM harbored the contracting CD4+ clones; mainly EMRA harbored the CD8+ ones.

The CDR3 covers 14 residues. Germline V CDR1 and CDR2: SGHTA, FQGNSA. Trimming removed 2 bases from V and 8 bases from J, with 13 bases in between. With regard to this clonotype: The antigen is not known.

With constant-segment primers, 5'RACE yielded cDNA libraries of TCR alpha and TCR beta that carried sample barcodes and UMIs. TCRdb fed the 5' RACE reads into MiXCR, producing one record per CDR3 protein. In the table there are 400,000 to 500,000 distinct CDR3 sequences, approximately 18% of which are singletons. Sequenced: PBMCs or a T cell subset sorted from them (not recorded which). The chain carries TRBV7-2 and TRBJ2-1, with D perhaps being TRBD1 or TRBD2 (5 bases each). This clonotype originated in a man between 18 and 35 years old who had mild COVID-19 (a few samples of this study predate the infection). Cell type and time point are not known. The CDR3: CASSLMGVGDEQFF. The DNA for the CDR3 is TGTGCCAGCAGCTTAATGGGGGTTGGGGATGAGCAGTTCTTC. Full variable domain (rest looked up from reference TRBV7-2 and TRBJ2-1): GAGVSQSPSNKVTEKGKDVELRCDPISGHTALYWYRQSLGQGLEFLIYFQGNSAPDKSGLPSDRFSAERTGGSVSTLTIQRTQQEDSAVYLCASSLMGVGDEQFFGPGTRLTVL.